A single sample is the source of the 25 T cell receptor beta chains below, sequenced in a study of T cell clonality in common variable immunodeficiency. The table came from immunoSEQ multiplex PCR; TCRdb's copy has only in-frame clones and leaves some out. The data show 25,000 to 40,000 clones, none appearing only once, with under 4.5% held by the ten largest. Source material: peripheral blood mononuclear cells. The source is a person between 18 and 75 years old in good health.

This clone was found many times. Read coverage stops 3 residues before the CDR3 terminus; the germline J gene supplies the remainder. The rearrangement uses TRBV13 and TRBJ2-5, with TRBD1 as a possible D gene (6 bases). Germline V gene data show CDR1 as PRHDT and CDR2 as FYEKMQ (reference sequence). The ends were cut back, 5 bases at V and 3 bases at J, with 19 bases in the middle. This CDR3 is built from 16 residues. The CDR3 loop reads CASSLRNTGIKETQYF. The part of the CDR3 DNA that was read is TGTGCCAGCAGCCTCCGGAATACAGGGATTAAAGAGACC. Drawing the rest from reference TRBV13 and TRBJ2-5, the complete variable domain is AAGVIQSPRHLIKEKRETATLKCYPIPRHDTVYWYQQGPGQDPQFLISFYEKMQSDKGSIPDRFSAQQFSDYHSELNMSSLELGDSALYFCASSLRNTGIKETQYFGPGTRLLVL.

This clone was seen ten or more times. The read gets to within 3 residues of the CDR3 end, and the germline J gene fills in the rest. This chain connects TRBV3-1 (or the pseudogene TRBV3-2) to TRBJ2-4; no definite D call. V shed 0 bases and J shed 4 bases, with 13 bases lying between them. The CDR3 consists of 16 residues. Germline V gene sequence: CDR1 LGHDT, CDR2 YNNKEL (reference sequence). The CDR3 bases that were read are TGTGCCAGCAGCCAAGAACGTTTTCAGGCGAAAAACATT. This sequence encodes CASSQERFQAKNI. The entire CDR3 protein is CASSQERFQAKNIQYF.

This clone was seen repeatedly, ten times or more. The read is 3 residues too short to cover the CDR3 end, so that end is filled in from the germline J gene. This chain connects TRBV20-1 to TRBJ2-2; maybe TRBD2 (6 bases). Germline CDR1 reads DFQATT; CDR2 reads SNEGSKA (reference sequence). Trimming left V 3 bases short and J 4 bases short, with 12 bases between. The CDR3 has 14 residues. Partial CDR3 DNA: TGCAGTGCTAGGCGGCGGGAAAGCACCGGGGAG. It codes for CSARRRESTGE. The whole CDR3 reads CSARRRESTGELFF.

A note on this clone: The observed sequence ends 3 residues before the CDR3 terminus, with the missing tail filled in from the germline J gene. The chain combines TRBV20-1 with TRBJ2-5, with D possibly matching TRBD2 (6 bases). Germline CDR1 reads DFQATT; CDR2 reads SNEGSKA (reference sequence). The CDR3 is 15 amino acids. Trimming shortened V by 3 bases and J by 5 bases, and 19 bases separated the two germline ends. The DNA read from the CDR3 is TGCAGTGCTAGGCGCTCACGGGGGAAGGGGGAGACC. Protein: CSARRSRGKGET. The entire CDR3 protein is CSARRSRGKGETQYF.

In this sample, this clone turned up many times. The sequenced fragment ends 3 residues before the CDR3 boundary, so the rest is inferred from the germline J gene. The chain joins TRBV5-1 to TRBJ1-1, with a weak D call TRBD1 (6 bases). The CDR3 consists of 16 residues. In germline, CDR1 is SGHRS, CDR2 YFSETQ. Deletions cut 6 bases from V and 0 bases from J, with 18 bases between. The CDR3 bases that were read are TGCGCCAGCACCCTCGGGACACTTCTCATGAACACTGAA. Amino acids: CASTLGTLLMNTE. The whole CDR3 region reads CASTLGTLLMNTEAFF. Full variable domain (rest looked up from reference TRBV5-1 and TRBJ1-1): KAGVTQTPRYLIKTRGQQVTLSCSPISGHRSVSWYQQTPGQGLQFLFEYFSETQRNKGNFPGRFSGRQFSNSRSEMNVSTLELGDSALYLCASTLGTLLMNTEAFFGQGTRLTVV.

Ten or more counts support this clone. The sequence runs out 3 residues before the end of the CDR3; the remainder is reconstructed from the germline J gene. The chain is built from TRBV29-1 and TRBJ1-2; D call uncertain. This CDR3 region has 10 residues. V lost 7 bases and J 7 bases, leaving 10 bases between the germline ends. Per the germline V gene, CDR1 is SQVTM and CDR2 is ANQGSEA. Here the CDR3 reads CSAHSGGYTF. Incomplete CDR3 DNA: TGCAGCGCCCATTCGGGTGGC. Variable domain in full (rest from reference TRBV29-1 and TRBJ1-2): SAVISQKPSRDICQRGTSLTIQCQVDSQVTMMFWYRQQPGQSLTLIATANQGSEATYESGFVIDKFPISRPNLTFSTLTVSNMSPEDSSIYLCSAHSGGYTFGSGTRLTVV.

This clone was counted ten times or more. Coverage ceases 3 residues before the CDR3 finishes, and the germline J gene fills in the end. This chain links TRBV9 with TRBJ2-3, with 12 bases lining up with TRBD2. Unmatched junction bases numbered 1, after V lost 3 bases and J lost 2 bases. This CDR3 is 15 amino acids long. Germline loops: CDR1 SGDLS, CDR2 YYNGEE. The CDR3 region is CASSGTSGTTDTQYF. The DNA read from the CDR3 is TGTGCCAGCAGCGGGACTAGCGGGACCACAGATACG.

This clone was seen ten or more times. The CDR3 end lies 3 residues beyond the end of the read and is filled in from the germline J gene. The rearrangement links TRBV5-1 to TRBJ2-7, with 11 bases lining up with TRBD2. Germline values: CDR1 SGHRS, CDR2 YFSETQ. The CDR3 contains 14 residues. The ends lost 2 bases at V and 3 bases at J; junction bases unmatched: 1. CDR3 loop: CASSFGTSGYEQYF. The sequenced part of the CDR3 DNA is TGCGCCAGCAGCTTCGGGACTAGCGGCTACGAG.

This clone was recorded many times. The read ends 3 residues before the CDR3 terminus; that terminus is restored from the germline J gene. This chain uses TRBV19 with TRBJ1-2, with D perhaps matching TRBD1 (6 bases). The germline CDR1 and CDR2 sequences are LNHDA and SQIVND (reference sequence). The length of the CDR3 is 14 residues. The chain's CDR3 is CASSIIQGTGGYTF. The sequenced part of the CDR3 DNA is TGTGCCAGTAGTATCATACAGGGAACGGGAGGC.

This clone was found many times. Sequencing ends 3 residues short of the CDR3 end; the germline J gene provides the rest. This chain uses TRBV6-2 or TRBV6-3 with TRBJ1-2, with unresolved D. Germline values: CDR1 MNHEY, CDR2 SVGEGT. The CDR3 is 12 residues long. CDR3 bases read: TGTGCCAGCGGTTTAGCGGGAGTCGAC. It yields the protein CASGLAGVD. The CDR3 in full is CASGLAGVDYTF.

This clone came up many times. The CDR3 is cut off 3 residues early in the read; its end comes from the germline J gene. The chain combines TRBV7-9 with TRBJ2-5; TRBD2 might be the D (6 bases). In germline, CDR1 is SEHNR, CDR2 FQNEAQ (reference sequence). The CDR3 loop spans 14 amino acids. V lost 0 bases and J 2 bases, leaving 7 bases between the germline ends. Incomplete CDR3 DNA: TGTGCCAGCAGCTTAGCTGGAGGGCAAGAGACC. Residues: CASSLAGGQET. The CDR3 as a whole reads CASSLAGGQETQYF. Combining the CDR3 with reference TRBV7-9 and TRBJ2-5 gives the whole variable domain DTGVSQNPRHKITKRGQNVTFRCDPISEHNRLYWYRQTLGQGPEFLTYFQNEAQLEKSRLLSDRFSAERPKGSFSTLEIQRTEQGDSAMYLCASSLAGGQETQYFGPGTRLLVL.

There are many counts of this clone. The CDR3 end is not reached by the read, which stops 3 residues before it; the germline J gene fills it in. The V call is TRBV7-9, the J call TRBJ2-5; a possible D gene is TRBD1 (5 bases). The CDR3 has 13 amino acids. The germline V and J ends were trimmed by 4 bases and 5 bases, with 11 bases remaining between them. Germline V CDR1 and CDR2: SEHNR, FQNEAQ (reference sequence). The DNA read from the CDR3 is TGTGCCAGCAGCTGGTTCAGGGCTGAGACC. The encoded protein is CASSWFRAET. The whole CDR3 protein is CASSWFRAETQYF. The entire variable domain, with the rest obtained from reference TRBV7-9 and TRBJ2-5, is as follows: DTGVSQNPRHKITKRGQNVTFRCDPISEHNRLYWYRQTLGQGPEFLTYFQNEAQLEKSRLLSDRFSAERPKGSFSTLEIQRTEQGDSAMYLCASSWFRAETQYFGPGTRLLVL.

This clone was recorded many times. The CDR3 extends 3 residues past the end of the read, so its final part is completed from the germline J gene. The chain uses TRBV29-1 and TRBJ2-1; TRBD2 agrees at 8 bases. The CDR3 is 13 amino acids. Germline V CDR1 and CDR2: SQVTM, ANQGSEA. V lost 6 bases, J lost 2 bases, and 3 bases stayed unmatched. Here the CDR3 reads CSVTGGPYNEQFF. CDR3 bases read: TGCAGCGTCACGGGGGGGCCCTACAATGAG.

This clone occurred many times. The CDR3 end lies 3 residues beyond the end of the read and is filled in from the germline J gene. The chain is built from TRBV20-1 and TRBJ2-7; no reliable D call. Per germline, CDR1 DFQATT and CDR2 SNEGSKA (reference sequence). V was cut by 4 bases and J by 2 bases, with 15 bases left in between. This CDR3 has 14 amino acids. The DNA read from the CDR3 is TGCAGTGCTAAAGGGCCAGAGATGGCCTACGAG. It yields the protein CSAKGPEMAYE. In full, the CDR3 reads CSAKGPEMAYEQYF.

This clone was counted at least ten times. The read finishes 3 residues shy of the CDR3 end, and the germline J gene is used to complete it. V gene TRBV2 combines with J gene TRBJ2-4; possible D gene TRBD2, 6 bases. V lost 4 bases to trimming and J lost 0 bases, with 7 bases between them. The CDR3 contains 14 residues. The germline V gene has CDR1 SNHLY and CDR2 FYNNEI. The DNA read from the CDR3 is TGTGCCAGCAGTGGGGGACTAGCCAAAAACATT. The encoded protein is CASSGGLAKNI. The whole CDR3 is CASSGGLAKNIQYF.

This clone was picked up many times. The sequenced part of the CDR3 DNA is TGCAGTATTAGCGGGGGGGCCAATACC. Its protein product is CSISGGANT. The complete CDR3 protein is CSISGGANTQYF. This sequence joins TRBV20-1 and TRBJ2-5; TRBD2 agrees at 11 bases. The CDR3 is cut off 3 residues early in the read; its end comes from the germline J gene. This CDR3 has 12 residues. Per germline, CDR1 DFQATT and CDR2 SNEGSKA (reference sequence).

The CDR3 protein is CASSTYRDDYGQYF. The sequenced part of the CDR3 DNA is TGTGCCAGCAGCACTTACAGGGATGACTATGGT. The chain couples TRBV7-9 to TRBJ2-4; TRBD1 might be the D (6 bases). The CDR3 end falls 3 residues outside the read, so it is completed with the germline J gene. The CDR3 is 14 residues long. Germline CDR1 and CDR2: SEHNR and FQNEAQ (reference sequence).

In its sample, this clone was seen many times. The read ends 3 residues before the CDR3 terminus; that terminus is restored from the germline J gene. The genes are TRBV5-1 and TRBJ1-2; a weak D match, TRBD1 (5 bases). Trimming cost V 4 bases and J 0 bases, with 16 bases left between them. The CDR3 extends over 16 amino acids. Looked up from germline, CDR1 is SGHRS and CDR2 is YFSETQ. The CDR3 is CASSVRGGAANYGYTF. The CDR3 bases that were read are TGCGCCAGCAGCGTCCGAGGTGGGGCCGCTAACTATGGC.

This clone was counted ten times or more. The DNA ends 3 residues before the CDR3 does, and the rest of the CDR3 is filled in from the germline J gene. This rearrangement joins TRBV20-1 to TRBJ1-6; tentatively, D is TRBD1 (6 bases). CDR1 is DFQATT and CDR2 is SNEGSKA in the germline V gene (reference sequence). This CDR3 contains 14 residues. V lost 6 bases and J lost 10, with 19 bases in between. The part of the CDR3 DNA that was read is TGCAGTGCCCGCCCCGGGACACCCCTATCACCC. Encoded protein: CSARPGTPLSP. The complete CDR3 reads CSARPGTPLSPLHF.

This clone was seen repeatedly, ten times or more. Sequencing ends 3 residues short of the CDR3 end; the germline J gene provides the rest. The chain uses TRBV20-1 and TRBJ1-3; D is uncertain. There are 11 residues in the CDR3. The V gene's germline CDR1 is DFQATT and CDR2 SNEGSKA (reference sequence). CDR3 loop: CSAREAGTIYF. The DNA read from the CDR3 is TGCAGTGCTAGAGAGGCGGGAACC.

This clone showed up many times. The sequence runs out 3 residues before the end of the CDR3; the remainder is reconstructed from the germline J gene. V and J are TRBV19 and TRBJ1-1; D possibly corresponds to TRBD1 (5 bases). The germline V gene encodes CDR1 LNHDA and CDR2 SQIVND (reference sequence). The length of the CDR3 is 13 residues. V was pared by 4 bases and J by 5 bases, with 11 bases between. The CDR3 sequence: CASSTKGWTEAFF. The DNA read from the CDR3 is TGTGCCAGTAGTACCAAGGGGTGGACTGAA.

Many counts were recorded for this clone. Read coverage stops 3 residues before the CDR3 terminus; the germline J gene supplies the remainder. The rearrangement uses TRBV19 and TRBJ2-7; 9 positions match TRBD2. CDR3 length equals 16 residues. Germline V lookup: CDR1 LNHDA, CDR2 SQIVND (reference sequence). V was clipped by 1 base and J by 5 bases; unmatched bases: 9. The part of the CDR3 DNA that was read is TGTGCCAGTAGTATAGCGGCTAGCGGGGTGCGGGACGAG. Its protein is CASSIAASGVRDE. The CDR3, in full, reads CASSIAASGVRDEQYF. The entire variable domain, with the rest obtained from reference TRBV19 and TRBJ2-7, is as follows: DGGITQSPKYLFRKEGQNVTLSCEQNLNHDAMYWYRQDPGQGLRLIYYSQIVNDFQKGDIAEGYSVSREKKESFPLTVTSAQKNPTAFYLCASSIAASGVRDEQYFGPGTRLTVT.

In this sample, this clone turned up many times. The read comes to an end 3 residues before the CDR3 does, leaving the germline J gene to fill in the end. This chain uses TRBV20-1 with TRBJ1-6, with D perhaps TRBD1 (5 bases). The CDR3 runs 16 residues. Germline CDR1 and CDR2: DFQATT and SNEGSKA (reference sequence). Trimming shortened V by 5 bases and J by 0 bases, and 14 bases separated the two germline ends. Partial CDR3 DNA: TGCAGTGCTCTTGACAGTCCGAGCTCCTATAATTCACCC. Translated: CSALDSPSSYNSP. The CDR3 reads in full as CSALDSPSSYNSPLHF.

This clone has ten or more counts. The sequence runs out 3 residues before the end of the CDR3; the remainder is reconstructed from the germline J gene. This chain links TRBV7-2 with TRBJ1-6; the match to TRBD1 covers 8 bases. This CDR3 is built from 14 residues. Trimming cost V 5 bases and J 9 bases; bases outside gene matches: 6. The germline V gene has CDR1 SGHTA and CDR2 FQGNSA. CDR3 bases read: TGTGCCAGCAGCGCCGGGACAGGCGGTTCACCC. This translates into CASSAGTGGSP. The complete CDR3 reads CASSAGTGGSPLHF.

This clone occurred many times. The read gets to within 3 residues of the CDR3 end, and the germline J gene fills in the rest. This chain links TRBV30 with TRBJ2-7, with 7 bases matching TRBD2. CDR3 length equals 15 residues. The V and J ends lost 0 bases and 6 bases, in that order; junction bases with no gene match: 11. Germline lookup yields CDR1 GTSNPN and CDR2 SVGIG (reference sequence). CDR3 DNA, as far as it was read: TGTGCCTGGAGTGTGTTCGGGACTAATACAGGCGAG. It specifies CAWSVFGTNTGE. The full CDR3 reads CAWSVFGTNTGEQYF.